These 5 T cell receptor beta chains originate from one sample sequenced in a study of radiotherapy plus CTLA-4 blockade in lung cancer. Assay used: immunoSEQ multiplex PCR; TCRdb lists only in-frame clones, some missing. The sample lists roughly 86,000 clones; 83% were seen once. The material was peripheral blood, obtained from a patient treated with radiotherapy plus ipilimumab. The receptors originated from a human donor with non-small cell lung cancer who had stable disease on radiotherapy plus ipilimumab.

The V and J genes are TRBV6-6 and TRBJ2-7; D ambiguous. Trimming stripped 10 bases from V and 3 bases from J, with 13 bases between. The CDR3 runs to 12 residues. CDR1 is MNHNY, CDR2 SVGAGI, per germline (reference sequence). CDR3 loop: CATTPNFYEQYF. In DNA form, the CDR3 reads TGTGCCACCACTCCTAACTTCTACGAGCAGTACTTC.

CDR3 in DNA: TGTGCCAGCAGCTTGGGGGGATCATACAATGAGCAGTTCTTC. Translating gives CASSLGGSYNEQFF. The chain is built from TRBV5-4 and TRBJ2-1; D unclear. The germline CDR1 and CDR2 sequences are SGHNT and YYREEE (reference sequence). V lost 0 bases and J 4 bases, leaving 8 bases between the germline ends. The CDR3 length is 14 residues.

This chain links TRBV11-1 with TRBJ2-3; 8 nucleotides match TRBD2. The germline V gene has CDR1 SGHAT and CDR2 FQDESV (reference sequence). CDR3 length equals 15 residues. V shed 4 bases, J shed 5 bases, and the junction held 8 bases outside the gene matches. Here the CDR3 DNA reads TGTGCCAGCAGCTCTGACGGGGGGGCGGTAGATACGCAGTATTTT. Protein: CASSSDGGAVDTQYF.

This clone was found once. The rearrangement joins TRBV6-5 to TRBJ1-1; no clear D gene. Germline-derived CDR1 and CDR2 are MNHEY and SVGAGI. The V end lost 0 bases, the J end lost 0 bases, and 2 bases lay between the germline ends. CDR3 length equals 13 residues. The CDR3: CASSYSLNTEAFF. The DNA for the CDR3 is TGTGCCAGCAGTTACTCGTTGAACACTGAAGCTTTCTTT.

The CDR3 protein is CASSLSRGREGQYF. In DNA, the CDR3 is TGCGCCAGCAGCTTGTCCAGGGGAAGGGAGGGCCAGTACTTC. J is TRBJ2-5 and V is TRBV5-1, with D possibly matching TRBD2 (7 bases). The CDR3 runs to 14 residues. Germline CDR1 and CDR2: SGHRS and YFSETQ. Trimming stripped 1 base from V and 10 bases from J, with 17 bases between.